This T cell receptor beta chain comes out of a study of T cell repertoires and HLA-DP antigens. For the study at large: Average DNA input: roughly 230 ng for CD137+CD4+ sorts, about 1,200 ng pre-culture.

Of note for this clone: Its target is unknown.

The repertoire was sequenced with immunoSEQ multiplex PCR; TCRdb's copy has only in-frame clones and lacks some. This table has almost 90,000 clones, roughly nine tenths appearing once. The specimen was CD4+ T cells from PBMCs. The TCR was taken from a man between 45 and 60 years old in good health and CMV-seronegative.

The CDR3 DNA reads as TGTGCCAGCAGCCAAGAGCGGGGGGGCTACAATGAGCAGTTCTTC. It specifies CASSQERGGYNEQFF. V is TRBV7-2 and J is TRBJ2-1; 10 bases map to TRBD2. This CDR3 has 15 residues. The V segment lost 5 bases and the J segment 3 bases; nucleotides outside the gene matches: 4. Germline V CDR1 and CDR2: SGHTA, FQGNSA.